This T cell receptor (beta chain) was sequenced during a study of blood T cell repertoires in COVID-19. The wider study: T cells, B-cell-depleted T cells, or PBMCs supplied cDNA or gDNA.

Produced via immunoSEQ multiplex PCR; TCRdb's table is partial and in-frame only. The data show a few hundred thousand clones, approximately 92% seen once. The CDR3 totals 13 residues. V shed 1 base and J shed 3 bases, with 4 bases lying between them. Germline values: CDR1 LGHDT, CDR2 YNNKEL (reference sequence). The recovered donors of Cohort 3 showed two negative PCRs, clearance, or symptom resolution. What was sequenced was PBMCs or T cells enriched from blood (not recorded which). The chain couples TRBV3-1 (or the pseudogene TRBV3-2) to TRBJ1-5; D not resolved. The receptor comes from a woman in her twenties or thirties who had recovered from COVID-19. CDR3 region: CASSQATNQPQHF. CDR3 DNA sequence: TGTGCCAGCAGCCAAGCTACCAATCAGCCCCAGCATTTT.